This is a list of T cell receptor beta chains from one sample in a study of shared clonotypes between healthy human individuals. Profiled with immunoSEQ multiplex PCR; TCRdb holds only in-frame clones, not every one. The sample lists approximately 1.4 million clones; nearly 99% were seen once. What was sequenced was naive CD4+ T cells sorted from blood. Receptor source: a man aged 25 to 40 in good health. The CDR3 runs from the conserved cysteine through the conserved F or W. Each record gives: CDR3 length, D gene, J gene, V gene, clone size, CDR3 protein, CDR3 DNA. A D gene is named only where the DNA matches it firmly. For some rows the clone size is stated as once, few or many, or as a class when expanded; others skip it.

>16|TRBD2|TRBJ2-2|TRBV7-3|NA
CASSNKGLANTGELFF
TGTGCCAGCAGCAACAAGGGACTAGCGAACACCGGGGAGCTGTTTTTT
>13|NA|TRBJ1-1|TRBV29-1|NA
CSGFVSMNTEAFF
TGCAGCGGCTTTGTGTCCATGAACACTGAAGCTTTCTTT
>14|NA|TRBJ2-2|TRBV28|NA
CASSWGGGDGELFF
TGTGCCAGCAGTTGGGGCGGAGGGGACGGGGAGCTGTTTTTT
>18|TRBD1|TRBJ1-2|TRBV5-6|NA
CASSLIVGTGNYNYGYTF
TGTGCCAGCAGCTTAATTGTCGGGACAGGGAATTATAACTATGGCTACACCTTC
>14|NA|TRBJ1-2|TRBV10-3|NA
CAISRQGTNYGYTF
TGTGCCATCAGCCGGCAGGGGACTAACTATGGCTACACCTTC
>15|TRBD2|TRBJ2-7|TRBV9|once
CASSPLSGSSYEQYF
TGTGCCAGCAGCCCCTTAAGCGGGAGCTCCTACGAGCAGTACTTC
>13|NA|TRBJ1-4|TRBV5-1|NA
CASSLIANEKLFF
TGCGCCAGCAGCTTGATCGCTAATGAAAAACTGTTTTTT
>15|NA|TRBJ1-1|TRBV28|once
CASSNGPQANTEAFF
TGTGCCAGCAGTAACGGTCCACAAGCGAACACTGAAGCTTTCTTT
>16|TRBD2|TRBJ2-1|TRBV7-8|NA
CASSLVGGTSNNEQFF
TGTGCCAGCAGCTTAGTCGGGGGGACTAGTAACAATGAGCAGTTCTTC
>15|TRBD1|TRBJ2-7|TRBV28|once
CASSSGTGTSYEQYF
TGTGCCAGCAGTTCAGGGACAGGGACCTCCTACGAGCAGTACTTC
>17|NA|TRBJ2-2|TRBV13|NA
CASSPRPGVTNTGELFF
TGTGCCAGCAGCCCTCGCCCAGGAGTAACGAACACCGGGGAGCTGTTTTTT
>14|NA|TRBJ2-5|TRBV14|NA
CASSPWRVPETQYF
TGTGCCAGCAGCCCCTGGAGGGTACCGGAGACCCAGTACTTC
>16|TRBD1|TRBJ2-7|TRBV7-6|NA
CASSSFGTGVTYEQYF
TGTGCCAGCAGCTCTTTCGGGACAGGGGTTACCTACGAGCAGTACTTC
>13|NA|TRBJ2-5|TRBV29-1|NA
CSVEDRAGETQYF
TGCAGCGTTGAAGACAGGGCCGGAGAGACCCAGTACTTC
>15|TRBD1|TRBJ1-2|TRBV7-6|NA
CASSPKDRGGYGYTF
TGTGCCAGCAGTCCTAAAGACAGGGGAGGCTATGGCTACACCTTC
>15|TRBD2|TRBJ2-7|TRBV18|NA
CASSPPPSGRSGQYF
TGTGCCAGCTCACCACCGCCTAGCGGGAGATCAGGGCAGTACTTC
>12|NA|TRBJ2-7|TRBV7-8|NA
CASSQRGYEQYF
TGTGCCAGCAGCCAGAGGGGCTACGAGCAGTACTTC
>14|NA|TRBJ2-7|TRBV5-1|NA
CASSLVFRADEQYF
TGCGCCAGCAGCTTGGTGTTTAGGGCGGACGAGCAGTACTTC
>17|TRBD2|TRBJ2-5|TRBV5-4|NA
CASSLLSRTSGTETQYF
TGTGCCAGCAGCTTGCTCTCCCGGACTAGCGGGACAGAGACCCAGTACTTC
>17|TRBD1|TRBJ2-2|TRBV5-1|NA
CASGSGTGGKNTGELFF
TGCGCCAGCGGCTCCGGGACAGGGGGCAAGAACACCGGGGAGCTGTTTTTT
>18|TRBD2|TRBJ2-7|TRBV27|NA
CASSLWSLAGGSTYEQYF
TGTGCCAGCAGTTTATGGTCACTAGCGGGAGGCAGCACCTACGAGCAGTACTTC
>12|NA|TRBJ2-7|TRBV5-6|NA
CASSLADYEQYF
TGTGCCAGCAGCTTGGCCGACTACGAGCAGTACTTC
>15|NA|TRBJ1-2|TRBV6-8|NA
CASPKTGKSNYGYTF
TGTGCCAGCCCTAAAACAGGAAAATCTAACTATGGCTACACCTTC
>15|TRBD2|TRBJ2-3|TRBV5-1|once
CASMDTSGSTDTQYF
TGCGCCAGCATGGATACTAGCGGTAGCACAGATACGCAGTATTTT
>15|NA|TRBJ2-1|TRBV28|NA
CASSYRDISRNEQFF
TGTGCCAGCAGTTACCGGGACATCTCGCGCAATGAGCAGTTCTTC
>15|TRBD2|TRBJ2-1|TRBV28|NA
CASSPQRGSYNEQFF
TGTGCCAGCAGTCCACAGCGGGGGTCCTACAATGAGCAGTTCTTC
>11|NA|TRBJ2-7|TRBV7-9|NA
CASIGLEEQYF
TGTGCCAGCATTGGGCTTGAAGAGCAGTACTTC
>16|NA|TRBJ1-4|TRBV2|NA
CASRRLEVNNEEKLFF
TGTGCCAGCCGTCGACTGGAGGTAAATAATGAGGAAAAACTGTTTTTT
>13|NA|TRBJ2-1|TRBV28|NA
CASGRGTNNEQFF
TGTGCCAGCGGGCGCGGGACCAACAATGAGCAGTTCTTC
>18|TRBD1|TRBJ2-6|TRBV5-1|NA
CASSPSGTGDSGANVLTF
TGCGCCAGCAGCCCGTCCGGGACAGGGGACTCTGGGGCCAACGTCCTGACTTTC
>16|NA|TRBJ2-5|TRBV9|NA
CASSVGAGSMEETQYF
TGTGCCAGCAGCGTAGGGGCAGGGTCGATGGAGGAGACCCAGTACTTC
>14|TRBD1|TRBJ1-1|TRBV7-8|NA
CASSLTGGLTEAFF
TGTGCCAGCAGCTTAACAGGGGGCCTCACTGAAGCTTTCTTT
>14|NA|TRBJ1-2|TRBV28|NA
CASLSLTVNYGYTF
TGTGCCAGCCTAAGCCTGACAGTAAACTATGGCTACACCTTC
>15|TRBD2|TRBJ2-3|TRBV9|NA
CASSVSGSVSDTQYF
TGTGCCAGCAGCGTTAGCGGGAGCGTATCAGATACGCAGTATTTT
>14|NA|TRBJ2-7|TRBV7-9|NA
CASSLRGKGYEQYF
TGTGCCAGCAGCTTACGGGGGAAGGGCTACGAGCAGTACTTC
>13|NA|TRBJ2-1|TRBV29-1|NA
CSARRGVDNEQFF
TGCAGCGCCCGAAGGGGGGTTGACAATGAGCAGTTCTTC
>13|NA|TRBJ2-5|TRBV14|NA
CASSQQLQETQYF
TGTGCCAGCAGCCAACAATTGCAAGAGACCCAGTACTTC
>16|TRBD1|TRBJ2-7|TRBV7-2|NA
CASSFPRTGQAYEQYF
TGTGCCAGCAGCTTTCCGAGAACGGGACAGGCCTACGAGCAGTACTTC
>14|NA|TRBJ2-7|TRBV7-2|NA
CASSPNGRAYEQYF
TGTGCCAGCAGCCCAAACGGCAGGGCCTACGAGCAGTACTTC
>16|NA|TRBJ1-3|TRBV4-1|NA
CASSQMGAREGNTIYF
TGCGCCAGCAGCCAAATGGGGGCCCGAGAGGGAAACACCATATATTTT
>14|NA|TRBJ1-1|TRBV7-6|few
CASSLWERDTEAFF
TGTGCCAGCAGCTTATGGGAGAGAGACACTGAAGCTTTCTTT
>14|NA|TRBJ2-3|TRBV6-6|NA
CASSYQREADTQYF
TGTGCCAGCAGTTACCAGAGGGAGGCAGATACGCAGTATTTT
>15|NA|TRBJ2-3|TRBV2|NA
CASLFRWTSTDTQYF
TGTGCCAGCTTATTTAGGTGGACCTCCACAGATACGCAGTATTTT
>14|TRBD1|TRBJ2-7|TRBV7-3|NA
CASSLGQGTYEQYF
TGTGCCAGCAGCTTAGGACAGGGGACCTACGAGCAGTACTTC
>14|NA|TRBJ1-2|TRBV21-1|NA
CASSPPREQNGYTF
TGTGCCAGCAGCCCCCCCCGGGAGCAAAATGGCTACACCTTC
>16|TRBD2|TRBJ2-2|TRBV5-8|NA
CASSFLAGDFIRELFF
TGTGCCAGCAGCTTCCTAGCGGGAGATTTCATCCGGGAGCTGTTTTTT
>12|NA|TRBJ1-5|TRBV19|NA
CASSLSYQPQHF
TGTGCCAGTAGTCTCTCCTACCAGCCCCAGCATTTT
>13|NA|TRBJ1-5|TRBV25-1|few
CASSEHSNQPQHF
TGTGCCAGCAGCGAACATAGCAATCAGCCCCAGCATTTT
>16|TRBD1|TRBJ1-2|TRBV27|NA
CASSFFRQGVRYGYTF
TGTGCCAGCAGTTTTTTTCGACAGGGGGTTCGCTATGGCTACACCTTC
>17|NA|TRBJ2-7|TRBV4-2|NA
CASSQDSGGPILYEQYF
TGTGCCAGCAGCCAAGACTCTGGCGGACCAATCCTCTACGAGCAGTACTTC